Presented here are 9 T cell receptor beta chains from one specimen sequenced in a study of beta chain features in type 1 diabetes. Their cognate antigens are unknown. The isolated RNA, all of it, was reverse transcribed, so expressed TCRB transcripts were what got sequenced. Generated by immunoSEQ multiplex PCR, the TCRdb table keeps only in-frame clones and is missing some. The sample has 350,000 to 450,000 clones, 10% to 15% seen once. Whole-study findings and limits: Shorter TCRB CDR3s, moderately but significantly so, marked every one of the four CD4+ subsets in Type 1 diabetes patients.

The specimen sequenced was naive CD4+ T cells from blood. The receptors shown here come from a woman aged 18 to 35 with type 1 diabetes.

As to this clone: An end of the junction does not agree with germline; a read error may underlie this. This chain uses TRBV27 with TRBJ2-1, with 9 positions matching TRBD1. This CDR3 contains 10 residues. CDR1 is MNHEY and CDR2 is SMNVEV in the germline V gene (reference sequence). CDR3 DNA sequence: TGTGCCAGCCGCCACAGGGGGCTGGTCTTC. This translates into CASRHRGLVF.

The J gene is TRBJ2-7, the V gene TRBV28; TRBD1 matches at 8 bases. Germline values: CDR1 MDHEN, CDR2 SYDVKM. After removal of 3 bases from V and 3 bases from J, the junction contained 4 bases not matched to a gene. The CDR3 length is 14 residues. DNA of the CDR3: TGTGCCAGCAGTTTCCCGGGACAGGTCTACGAGCAGTACTTC. This encodes CASSFPGQVYEQYF.

The CDR3 region is CASSRLAGAYEQYF. In DNA form, the CDR3 reads TGTGCCAGCAGCCGACTAGCGGGGGCGTACGAGCAGTACTTC. The chain employs TRBV7-2 and TRBJ2-7; 12 nucleotides line up with TRBD2. V lost 5 bases and J lost 4; bases outside the gene matches: 3. The CDR3 has 14 residues. Germline CDR1 is SGHTA and CDR2 is FQGNSA.

Only a few counts were recorded for this clone. This rearrangement joins TRBV5-1 to TRBJ2-7; possibly TRBD2 for D (6 bases). CDR3 length equals 15 residues. Germline assignment: CDR1 SGHRS and CDR2 YFSETQ. Trimming left V 3 bases short and J 4 bases short, with 17 bases between. The CDR3 loop reads CASSWGDLDRYEQYF. The CDR3 DNA reads as TGCGCCAGCAGCTGGGGGGACCTTGATCGGTACGAGCAGTACTTC.

The V gene is TRBV30, the J gene TRBJ2-3; D uncertain. Per germline, CDR1 GTSNPN and CDR2 SVGIG (reference sequence). The CDR3 is 17 residues long. Trimming left V 0 bases short and J 4 bases short, with 20 bases between. Written as DNA, the CDR3 is TGTGCCTGGAGTGTCCGACTCAACATGCAATTCCCAGATACGCAGTATTTT. Its protein is CAWSVRLNMQFPDTQYF.

V and J are TRBV11-3 and TRBJ2-3; 10 positions match TRBD1. This CDR3 comprises 18 residues. Germline CDR1 SGHNT, CDR2 YENEEA. J was trimmed by 6 bases and V by 5 bases; bases with no gene match: 17. The CDR3 spells CASSRKPFRQGARDTQYF. CDR3 nucleotides: TGTGCCAGCAGCCGGAAGCCTTTTCGACAGGGGGCACGGGATACGCAGTATTTT.

The chain links TRBV2 to TRBJ1-5, with 8 bases identical to TRBD1. Trimming removed 6 bases from V and 4 bases from J; junction bases left unmatched: 8. Germline loops: CDR1 SNHLY, CDR2 FYNNEI. The CDR3 is 15 amino acids. The CDR3 sequence: CASRESRDRNQPQHF. CDR3 in DNA: TGTGCCAGCAGAGAGTCCCGGGACAGGAATCAGCCCCAGCATTTT. Using reference TRBV2 and TRBJ1-5 for the parts outside the CDR3, the full variable domain is EPEVTQTPSHQVTQMGQEVILRCVPISNHLYFYWYRQILGQKVEFLVSFYNNEISEKSEIFDDQFSVERPDGSNFTLKIRSTKLEDSAMYFCASRESRDRNQPQHFGDGTRLSIL.

The J gene is TRBJ1-5, the V gene TRBV5-1; 7 nucleotides agree with TRBD1. V trimming: 0 bases; J trimming: 2 bases; junction bases outside the gene matches: 2. Germline V gene lookup returns CDR1 SGHRS and CDR2 YFSETQ. The CDR3 has 15 residues. The CDR3 DNA follows: TGCGCCAGCAGCTTGGATACAGGGGGCAATCAGCCCCAGCATTTT. Translation: CASSLDTGGNQPQHF. The full variable domain, completed using reference TRBV5-1 and TRBJ1-5, is KAGVTQTPRYLIKTRGQQVTLSCSPISGHRSVSWYQQTPGQGLQFLFEYFSETQRNKGNFPGRFSGRQFSNSRSEMNVSTLELGDSALYLCASSLDTGGNQPQHFGDGTRLSIL.

This clone was counted a few times. The chain uses TRBV29-1 and TRBJ2-1; 10 positions match TRBD2. This CDR3 region has 17 residues. V lost 3 bases to trimming and J lost 6 bases; unmatched junction nucleotides: 14. Germline V gives CDR1 SQVTM, CDR2 ANQGSEA. CDR3 bases: TGCAGCGTTGACGGATCTGGGACTAGCGCCTTCGCCAATGAGCAGTTCTTC. It yields the protein CSVDGSGTSAFANEQFF.